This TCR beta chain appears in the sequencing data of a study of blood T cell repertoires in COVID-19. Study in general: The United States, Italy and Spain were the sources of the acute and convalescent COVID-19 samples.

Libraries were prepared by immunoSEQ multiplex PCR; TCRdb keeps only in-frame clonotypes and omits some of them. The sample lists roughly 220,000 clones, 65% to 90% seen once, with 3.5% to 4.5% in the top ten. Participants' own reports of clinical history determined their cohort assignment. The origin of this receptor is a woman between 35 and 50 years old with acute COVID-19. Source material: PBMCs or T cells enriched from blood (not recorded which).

The CDR3 sequence: CASKDSGNEQFF. DNA for the CDR3: TGTGCCAGTAAGGATTCGGGCAATGAGCAGTTCTTC. The chain is built from TRBV12-3 or TRBV12-4 and TRBJ2-1; D call uncertain. This CDR3 spans 12 amino acids. Deletions cut 9 bases from V and 6 bases from J, with 12 bases between.